This entry lists 23 T cell receptor beta chains sequenced from one sample in a study of T cell responses to AZD1222 COVID-19 vaccine (dated by TCRdb to the early 2020s). Library preparation employed the immunoSEQ multiplex PCR assay. In its TCRdb copy, this immuneACCESS table keeps in-frame sequences only and misses some clones. Where compared with another copy, unresolved V genes explain less than half of these, and the others have no known cause. The sample includes 150,000 or so clones, with 92% observed a single time. Jointly, the top ten make up approximately 2% of the sample. Read against the paper, the sample's time point label means: baseline before first vaccination. The starting material was peripheral blood, obtained on day 0 of AZD1222 vaccination. These receptors all stem from an adult in good health.

The genes are TRBV5-1 and TRBJ1-4; D is unresolved. Germline V gene sequence: CDR1 SGHRS, CDR2 YFSETQ. The CDR3 is made up of 14 amino acids. Trimming pared 0 bases from V and 3 bases from J, leaving 6 bases between. CDR3 nucleotides: TGCGCCAGCAGCTTGGATGTCTCTAATGAAAAACTGTTTTTT. It encodes CASSLDVSNEKLFF. The full variable domain, its missing parts supplied by reference TRBV5-1 and TRBJ1-4, is KAGVTQTPRYLIKTRGQQVTLSCSPISGHRSVSWYQQTPGQGLQFLFEYFSETQRNKGNFPGRFSGRQFSNSRSEMNVSTLELGDSALYLCASSLDVSNEKLFFGSGTQLSVL.

The gene calls are TRBV7-2 and TRBJ2-3; weak D call: TRBD2 (6 bases). V lost 1 base, J lost 1 base, and 12 bases lay in between. Germline loops: CDR1 SGHTA, CDR2 FQGNSA. This CDR3 spans 16 amino acids. CDR3 amino acids: CASSLVGLKGTDTQYF. In nucleotides, the CDR3 is TGTGCCAGCAGCTTAGTGGGACTCAAGGGCACAGATACGCAGTATTTT. Full variable domain (remainder filled in from reference TRBV7-2 and TRBJ2-3): GAGVSQSPSNKVTEKGKDVELRCDPISGHTALYWYRQSLGQGLEFLIYFQGNSAPDKSGLPSDRFSAERTGGSVSTLTIQRTQQEDSAVYLCASSLVGLKGTDTQYFGPGTRLTVL.

The genes are TRBV18 and TRBJ2-5, with D possibly being TRBD1 (6 bases). CDR3 length equals 13 residues. Trimming stripped 2 bases from V and 2 bases from J, with 6 bases between. Germline V gene lookup returns CDR1 KGHSH and CDR2 LQKENI. The CDR3 DNA reads as TGTGCCAGCTCACCAGGACAGCAAGAGACCCAGTACTTC. Protein sequence: CASSPGQQETQYF.

The rearrangement joins TRBV3-1 (or the pseudogene TRBV3-2) to TRBJ1-1; possible D gene TRBD1, 5 bases. Per germline, CDR1 LGHDT and CDR2 YNNKEL (reference sequence). The CDR3 runs to 15 residues. The V gene lost 2 bases and the J gene lost 0 bases, with 10 bases spanning the gap. CDR3 loop: CASSQNQGMNTEAFF. The CDR3 DNA reads as TGTGCCAGCAGCCAAAATCAGGGTATGAACACTGAAGCTTTCTTT.

The chain is built from TRBV7-2 and TRBJ1-2; possibly TRBD1 for D (6 bases). Germline CDR1 reads SGHTA; CDR2 reads FQGNSA. The CDR3 has 16 amino acids. Trimming shortened V by 5 bases and J by 0 bases, and 16 bases separated the two germline ends. CDR3 sequence: CASSTGARASNYGYTF. CDR3 coding DNA: TGTGCCAGCAGCACGGGGGCCAGGGCGTCTAACTATGGCTACACCTTC. The full variable domain, rest sourced from reference TRBV7-2 and TRBJ1-2, is GAGVSQSPSNKVTEKGKDVELRCDPISGHTALYWYRQSLGQGLEFLIYFQGNSAPDKSGLPSDRFSAERTGGSVSTLTIQRTQQEDSAVYLCASSTGARASNYGYTFGSGTRLTVV.

This CDR3 is CASSLGTAYEQYF. CDR3 in DNA: TGTGCCAGCAGTTTAGGGACAGCCTACGAGCAGTACTTC. The V call is TRBV27, the J call TRBJ2-7; 7 bases are shared with TRBD1. This CDR3 spans 13 amino acids. Germline V gene lookup returns CDR1 MNHEY and CDR2 SMNVEV (reference sequence). Trimming took 2 bases from V and 2 from J; bases not matched to a gene: 0.

V gene TRBV27 combines with J gene TRBJ1-2; the D gene is possibly TRBD1 (5 bases). V lost 5 bases to trimming and J lost 1 base, with 14 bases between them. The CDR3 contains 15 residues. Germline CDR1 and CDR2: MNHEY and SMNVEV (reference sequence). The CDR3 region has the DNA TGTGCCAGCAGTACCCGGGACGGTTATAACTATGGCTACACCTTC. Protein product: CASSTRDGYNYGYTF.

The chain employs TRBV7-9 and TRBJ1-4; 8 bases fit TRBD1. Germline lookup yields CDR1 SEHNR and CDR2 FQNEAQ (reference sequence). V trimming: 6 bases; J trimming: 7 bases; junction bases outside the gene matches: 10. The CDR3 totals 15 residues. Here the CDR3 DNA reads TGTGCCAGCAGTCGACCAGGGGGCGAAGTTGAAAAACTGTTTTTT. Amino acids: CASSRPGGEVEKLFF. The variable domain in full, with the rest retrieved from reference TRBV7-9 and TRBJ1-4, is DTGVSQNPRHKITKRGQNVTFRCDPISEHNRLYWYRQTLGQGPEFLTYFQNEAQLEKSRLLSDRFSAERPKGSFSTLEIQRTEQGDSAMYLCASSRPGGEVEKLFFGSGTQLSVL.

The chain links TRBV6-1 to TRBJ1-2; D call uncertain. The germline V and J ends were trimmed by 1 base and 1 base, with 10 bases remaining between them. In germline, CDR1 is MNHNS, CDR2 SASEGT. The CDR3 totals 15 residues. CDR3 residues: CASSEVYTYNYGYTF. CDR3 nucleotide sequence: TGTGCCAGCAGTGAAGTTTACACCTATAACTATGGCTACACCTTC.

The chain links TRBV10-3 to TRBJ1-2, with D perhaps TRBD1 (6 bases). The germline V gene has CDR1 ENHRY and CDR2 SYGVKD. The CDR3 loop spans 14 amino acids. V lost 10 bases and J lost 5, with 20 bases in between. This CDR3 is CATLQTGDLYGYTF. CDR3 nucleotides: TGTGCCACCTTACAGACAGGCGACTTGTATGGCTACACCTTC.

The chain combines TRBV5-1 with TRBJ2-7; D possibly uses TRBD1 or TRBD2 (5 bases each). The CDR3 consists of 13 residues. The V and J ends lost 4 bases and 5 bases respectively, with 13 bases between them. Germline V gives CDR1 SGHRS, CDR2 YFSETQ. DNA of the CDR3: TGCGCCAGCAGCACTAGTCAGGGAGACGAGCAGTACTTC. Amino acids: CASSTSQGDEQYF.

J is TRBJ1-1 and V is TRBV4-3; TRBD1 matches 7 bases. Germline lookup yields CDR1 LGHNA and CDR2 YSLEER. Germline trimming cut 2 bases from V and 3 bases from J; bases unmatched to any gene: 0. The CDR3 runs to 13 residues. CDR3 DNA: TGCGCCAGCAGCCAACAGGGGGACACTGAAGCTTTCTTT. Encoded protein: CASSQQGDTEAFF.

The chain is built from TRBV5-6 and TRBJ1-1, with 8 bases identical to TRBD1. From germline, CDR1 is SGHDT and CDR2 YYEEEE. This CDR3 contains 16 residues. Losses at the gene ends were 3 bases for V and 5 bases for J; bases not matched to a gene: 12. The DNA for the CDR3 is TGTGCCAGCAGCTGGCGCAGGGGGCGCGCGGGAACTGAAGCTTTCTTT. This encodes CASSWRRGRAGTEAFF.

This chain links TRBV12-2 with TRBJ1-1; TRBD1 was called by the table and not checked on the DNA. TRBV12-2 is a listed pseudogene. The CDR3 loop spans 16 amino acids. For the CDR3, the DNA is TGTGCAAGTCGTGAAGGGGCTGCAGTTATGAACACTGAAGCTTTCTTT. Translation gives CASREGAAVMNTEAFF.

In the case of this clone: The sample has other DNA sequences that encode this CDR3 too. The V call is TRBV18, the J call TRBJ2-5; D is uncertain. The length of the CDR3 is 13 residues. The V gene's germline CDR1 is KGHSH and CDR2 LQKENI. The ends were cut back, 0 bases at V and 4 bases at J, with 6 bases in the middle. In nucleotides, the CDR3 is TGTGCCAGCTCACCACCTTCGGGAGAGACCCAGTACTTC. It is translated as CASSPPSGETQYF.

The sample holds one count of this clone. The chain recombines TRBV3-1 (or the pseudogene TRBV3-2) with TRBJ1-4; D is undetermined. This CDR3 has 15 amino acids. Germline assignment: CDR1 LGHDT and CDR2 YNNKEL (reference sequence). Trimming cost V 4 bases and J 2 bases, with 11 bases left between them. The CDR3 sequence: CASSRSVATNEKLFF. As DNA, the CDR3 is TGTGCCAGCAGCCGAAGTGTGGCGACTAATGAAAAACTGTTTTTT.

The genes are TRBV10-2 and TRBJ2-1, with TRBD2 matching 10 bases. The CDR3 extends over 15 amino acids. CDR1 WSHSY and CDR2 SAAADI come from the germline V gene. The V segment lost 5 bases and the J segment 10 bases; nucleotides outside the gene matches: 11. The CDR3 coding sequence is TGCGCCAGCAGTCCAAGCGGGGGGGCAGGCAGGGAGCAGTTCTTC. Amino acid sequence: CASSPSGGAGREQFF.

V and J are TRBV10-3 and TRBJ2-3; D might be TRBD1 or TRBD2, each matching 6 bases. The CDR3 contains 14 residues. Trimming removed 6 bases from V and 2 bases from J, with 12 bases in between. CDR1 is ENHRY, CDR2 SYGVKD, per germline. The CDR3 protein is CAISYREDTDTQYF. The DNA for the CDR3 is TGTGCCATCAGCTACAGGGAGGACACAGATACGCAGTATTTT.

The rearrangement links TRBV7-3 to TRBJ1-1; D uncertain. This CDR3 is 14 amino acids long. V dropped 0 bases and J dropped 4 bases, with 9 bases sitting between them. From germline, CDR1 is SGHTA and CDR2 FQGTGA. Here the CDR3 DNA reads TGTGCCAGCAGCTTAACGGCCCTTGGCACTGAAGCTTTCTTT. This sequence encodes CASSLTALGTEAFF.

This chain uses TRBV9 with TRBJ2-1; D possibly corresponds to TRBD1 (6 bases). Trimming took 3 bases from V and 6 from J, leaving 10 bases between them. The CDR3 is 13 amino acids. Germline V CDR1 and CDR2: SGDLS, YYNGEE. CDR3 sequence: CASSAGTINEQFF. The CDR3 nucleotides are TGTGCCAGCAGCGCGGGGACAATCAATGAGCAGTTCTTC.

This clone showed up just once. This CDR3 is CASSLGQGREKLFF. CDR3 DNA sequence: TGTGCCAGCTCACTTGGACAGGGTCGGGAAAAACTGTTTTTT. The chain couples TRBV18 to TRBJ1-4, with 8 bases aligning to TRBD1. Trimming at V came to 4 bases and at J to 8 bases, leaving 6 bases not matched to a gene. This CDR3 comprises 14 residues. Germline-derived CDR1 and CDR2 are KGHSH and LQKENI.

The chain is built from TRBV5-1 and TRBJ1-4; D is perhaps TRBD1 (5 bases). Trimming took off 3 bases at V and 10 bases at J, with 22 bases between the two ends. The CDR3 length is 16 residues. The germline V gene encodes CDR1 SGHRS and CDR2 YFSETQ. The CDR3 bases are TGCGCCAGCAGCTGGACTTCGGGGCGTTCGGCGGGAAAACTGTTTTTT. Translation gives CASSWTSGRSAGKLFF. The complete variable domain, with remaining parts taken from reference TRBV5-1 and TRBJ1-4, reads KAGVTQTPRYLIKTRGQQVTLSCSPISGHRSVSWYQQTPGQGLQFLFEYFSETQRNKGNFPGRFSGRQFSNSRSEMNVSTLELGDSALYLCASSWTSGRSAGKLFFGSGTQLSVL.

The chain combines TRBV7-2 with TRBJ2-3; TRBD2 matches at 12 bases. This CDR3 is 15 amino acids long. Germline-derived CDR1 and CDR2 are SGHTA and FQGNSA. V lost 0 bases to trimming and J lost 7 bases; unmatched junction nucleotides: 2. The CDR3 DNA follows: TGTGCCAGCAGCTTAGCACTAGCGGGGGGCCATACGCAGTATTTT. Protein: CASSLALAGGHTQYF.